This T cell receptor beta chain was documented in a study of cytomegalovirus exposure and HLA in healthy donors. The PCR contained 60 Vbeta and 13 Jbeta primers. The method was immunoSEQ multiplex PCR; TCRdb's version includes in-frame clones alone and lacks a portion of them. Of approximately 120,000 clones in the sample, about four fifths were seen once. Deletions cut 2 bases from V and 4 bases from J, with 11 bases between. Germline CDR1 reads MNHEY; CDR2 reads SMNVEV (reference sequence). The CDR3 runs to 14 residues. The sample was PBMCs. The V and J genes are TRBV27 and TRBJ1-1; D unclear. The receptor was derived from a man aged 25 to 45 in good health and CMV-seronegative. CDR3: CASSLGYPSTEAFF. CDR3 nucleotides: TGTGCCAGCAGTTTAGGTTATCCTAGCACTGAAGCTTTCTTT.